The 19 T cell receptor beta chains in this list originate from one sample, sequenced in a study of blood T cells in healthy people across ages. A second PCR of roughly 7 to 11 cycles used a sample-barcoded 5' primer and a J-beta primer mix. TCRdb re-called the 5' RACE reads through MiXCR, storing one row per CDR3 protein. The sample lists 650,000 to 1,000,000 distinct CDR3 sequences, around 34% occurring once. Sequenced material: blood. These receptors were collected from a man between 18 and 29 years old in good health.

The table lists this clonotype with a count of one. This may be a read error: a much more frequent sequence differs by one nucleotide. The CDR3 loop reads CASSFRVGHTF. CDR3 DNA: TGTGCCAGCAGTTTCAGGGTTGGCCACACCTTC. The V and J genes are TRBV6-6 and TRBJ1-2, with a possible D match to TRBD1 (5 bases). The CDR3 contains 11 residues. Germline CDR1 reads MNHNY; CDR2 reads SVGAGI (reference sequence).

The chain uses TRBV25-1 and TRBJ1-2, with D hard to call. The CDR3 length is 10 residues. The germline CDR1 and CDR2 sequences are MGHDK and SYGVNS. V shed 10 bases and J shed 6 bases, with 9 bases lying between them. The CDR3 coding sequence is TGTGCCACCTTTTCCGATGGCTACACCTTC. It yields the protein CATFSDGYTF.

The chain is built from TRBV2 and TRBJ2-3; D unresolved. The CDR3 loop spans 14 amino acids. V lost 9 bases, J lost 4 bases, and 17 bases lay in between. The germline CDR1 and CDR2 sequences are SNHLY and FYNNEI. CDR3 DNA: TGTGCCAGTACGCGGACGGAACTCGCAGATACGCAGTATTTT. This encodes CASTRTELADTQYF. The full variable domain, its missing parts supplied by reference TRBV2 and TRBJ2-3, is EPEVTQTPSHQVTQMGQEVILRCVPISNHLYFYWYRQILGQKVEFLVSFYNNEISEKSEIFDDQFSVERPDGSNFTLKIRSTKLEDSAMYFCASTRTELADTQYFGPGTRLTVL.

This clonotype came up a few times. The genes are TRBV7-2 and TRBJ2-1; D gene ambiguous. Trimming shortened V by 3 bases and J by 5 bases, and 14 bases separated the two germline ends. The V gene's germline CDR1 is SGHTA and CDR2 FQGNSA. The CDR3 runs 15 residues. CDR3 region: CASSFFSRTDNEQFF. As DNA, the CDR3 is TGTGCCAGCAGCTTTTTCTCCAGAACCGACAATGAGCAGTTCTTC. The full variable domain, in which reference TRBV7-2 and TRBJ2-1 provide the parts outside the CDR3, is GAGVSQSPSNKVTEKGKDVELRCDPISGHTALYWYRQSLGQGLEFLIYFQGNSAPDKSGLPSDRFSAERTGGSVSTLTIQRTQQEDSAVYLCASSFFSRTDNEQFFGPGTRLTVL.

This clonotype was seen a handful of times. DNA for the CDR3: TGTGCCAGCAGTGATCCCAGAACCGGCTCCTACAATGAGCAGTTCTTC. Residues: CASSDPRTGSYNEQFF. This sequence joins TRBV2 and TRBJ2-1; no definite D call. CDR3 length: 16 amino acids. The germline V and J ends were trimmed by 3 bases and 0 bases, with 12 bases remaining between them. CDR1 is SNHLY, CDR2 FYNNEI, per germline.

The chain employs TRBV15 and TRBJ1-5; D remains ambiguous. This CDR3 has 16 amino acids. Germline-derived CDR1 and CDR2 are LNHNV and YYDKDF (reference sequence). Trimming cost V 3 bases and J 6 bases, with 18 bases left between them. The CDR3 DNA is TGTGCCACCAGCAGGAAGGCTGCTAGTGGAGGTCAGCCCCAGCATTTT. This translates into CATSRKAASGGQPQHF.

Note on this clonotype: This sequence may be a read error, since a much larger clone differs from it by one base. The rearrangement uses TRBV5-1 and TRBJ2-5, with D perhaps TRBD1 (5 bases). Germline V gene data show CDR1 as SGHRS and CDR2 as YFSETQ. V was trimmed by 4 bases and J by 2 bases, leaving 12 bases between them. CDR3 size: 14 residues. This chain's CDR3 is CASSVTGDQETQYF. The CDR3 region has the DNA TGCGCCAGCAGCGTCACAGGAGATCAAGAGACCCAGTACTTC.

The rearrangement joins TRBV7-9 to TRBJ1-2; D gene uncertain. CDR3 length: 12 amino acids. Germline CDR1 is SEHNR and CDR2 is FQNEAQ (reference sequence). V was pared by 2 bases and J by 4 bases, with 5 bases between. The CDR3 reads CASSLLTYGYTF. CDR3 nucleotide sequence: TGTGCCAGCAGCTTACTCACCTATGGCTACACCTTC. Full variable domain (remainder filled in from reference TRBV7-9 and TRBJ1-2): DTGVSQNPRHKITKRGQNVTFRCDPISEHNRLYWYRQTLGQGPEFLTYFQNEAQLEKSRLLSDRFSAERPKGSFSTLEIQRTEQGDSAMYLCASSLLTYGYTFGSGTRLTVV.

This chain joins TRBV5-6 and TRBJ2-1; D is possibly TRBD2 (6 bases). The CDR3 contains 16 residues. Per germline, CDR1 SGHDT and CDR2 YYEEEE. Trimming pared 3 bases from V and 6 bases from J, leaving 19 bases between. The CDR3, as DNA: TGTGCCAGCAGCTCCGAGTCAACGGGGGTACGCAATGAGCAGTTCTTC. It is translated as CASSSESTGVRNEQFF.

This clonotype has just a few counts. The chain employs TRBV28 and TRBJ2-3; D is unclear. V lost 1 base, J lost 3 bases, and 8 bases lay in between. The CDR3 is made up of 14 amino acids. Germline assignment: CDR1 MDHEN and CDR2 SYDVKM. As DNA, the CDR3 is TGTGCCAGCAGTTTATATGGCTGGACAGATACGCAGTATTTT. It yields the protein CASSLYGWTDTQYF.

This clonotype was seen only a few times. J is TRBJ2-1 and V is TRBV7-9; a possible D gene is TRBD1 (6 bases). The V end lost 10 bases, the J end lost 9 bases, and 16 bases lay between the germline ends. Germline V gene lookup returns CDR1 SEHNR and CDR2 FQNEAQ (reference sequence). The CDR3 runs to 12 residues. The CDR3 coding sequence is TGTGCCACCCACAACTACAGGGCTGAGCAGTTCTTC. Amino acids: CATHNYRAEQFF.

The chain employs TRBV4-2 and TRBJ1-1; D not resolved. The CDR3 is made up of 15 amino acids. Germline V CDR1 and CDR2: LGHNA, YNFKEQ. V lost 0 bases to trimming and J lost 0 bases, with 8 bases between them. The CDR3 nucleotides read TGTGCCAGCAGCCAAGATGGGAATCTGAACACTGAAGCTTTCTTT. Its protein is CASSQDGNLNTEAFF.

The rearrangement joins TRBV7-2 to TRBJ1-6; D unresolved. Germline CDR1 is SGHTA and CDR2 is FQGNSA. CDR3 length: 15 residues. Trimming cost V 5 bases and J 2 bases, with 10 bases left between them. CDR3 residues: CASSRRETYNSPLHF. CDR3 in DNA: TGTGCCAGCAGCCGCCGGGAGACCTATAATTCACCCCTCCACTTT.

This clonotype was observed a few times. In DNA form, the CDR3 reads TGTGCCAGCAGTCCCGACGGGCTCTCCTACAATGAGCAGTTCTTC. Translating gives CASSPDGLSYNEQFF. The genes are TRBV12-3 or TRBV12-4 and TRBJ2-1; D unclear. The germline V and J ends were trimmed by 5 bases and 0 bases, with 11 bases remaining between them. The CDR3 length is 15 residues.

The V gene is TRBV13, the J gene TRBJ1-1; D might be TRBD1 (5 bases). The CDR3 has 14 residues. The germline gives CDR1 PRHDT, CDR2 FYEKMQ (reference sequence). The V gene lost 5 bases and the J gene lost 3 bases, with 13 bases spanning the gap. The CDR3 nucleotides read TGTGCCAGCAGCCCTCGAATGGGGGACACTGAAGCTTTCTTT. This sequence encodes CASSPRMGDTEAFF.

This clonotype has a handful of counts. V gene TRBV2 combines with J gene TRBJ1-2; D is uncertain. In germline, CDR1 is SNHLY, CDR2 FYNNEI. The CDR3 length is 13 residues. Trimming cost V 3 bases and J 8 bases, with 13 bases left between them. The CDR3 DNA is TGTGCCAGCAGTGATTCGTTTATCGGGGGCTACACCTTC. Its protein is CASSDSFIGGYTF.

CDR3 nucleotide sequence: TGTGCCAGCAGCCAGAAAACGCAGGGGAGAGGTGGCTACACCTTC. This codes for CASSQKTQGRGGYTF. The rearrangement joins TRBV7-3 to TRBJ1-2, with a tentative D call TRBD1 (6 bases). The CDR3 spans 15 residues. V was cut by 5 bases and J by 7 bases, with 20 bases left in between. Germline V gene sequence: CDR1 SGHTA, CDR2 FQGTGA.

This clonotype was seen repeatedly, ten times or more. The chain employs TRBV12-3 or TRBV12-4 and TRBJ2-3; a weak D match, TRBD2 (6 bases). The ends were cut back, 0 bases at V and 9 bases at J, with 10 bases in the middle. The CDR3 is 13 amino acids. In DNA form, the CDR3 reads TGTGCCAGCAGTTTAGCGGAGGGGAGGACGCAGTATTTT. This codes for CASSLAEGRTQYF.

V is TRBV7-6 and J is TRBJ2-7, with D possibly matching TRBD2 (5 bases). The CDR3 runs 16 residues. CDR1 and CDR2 (germline): SGHVS, FNYEAQ. V lost 1 base to trimming and J lost 5 bases, with 18 bases between them. The CDR3 DNA reads TGTGCCAGCAGCTTAGGTTCGCCAGCCTCCGGGGACGAGCAGTACTTC. Amino acid sequence: CASSLGSPASGDEQYF.